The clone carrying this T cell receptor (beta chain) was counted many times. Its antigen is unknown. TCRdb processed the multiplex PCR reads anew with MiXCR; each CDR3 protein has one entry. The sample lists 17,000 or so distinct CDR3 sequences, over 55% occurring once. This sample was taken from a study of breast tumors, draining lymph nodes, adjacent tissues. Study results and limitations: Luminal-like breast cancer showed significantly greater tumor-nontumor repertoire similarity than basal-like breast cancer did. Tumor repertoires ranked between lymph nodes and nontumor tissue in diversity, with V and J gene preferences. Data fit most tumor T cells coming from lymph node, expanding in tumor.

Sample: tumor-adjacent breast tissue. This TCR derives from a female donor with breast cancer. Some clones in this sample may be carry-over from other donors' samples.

CDR3 DNA: TGTGCCAGCAGTTACTCGAACAGAGGCACTGAAGCTTTCTTT. Protein sequence: CASSYSNRGTEAFF. This rearrangement joins TRBV6-6 to TRBJ1-1, with D uncertain. The CDR3 has 14 amino acids. Germline CDR1 and CDR2: MNHNY and SVGAGI (reference sequence). Trimming took 0 bases from V and 4 from J, leaving 9 bases between them.